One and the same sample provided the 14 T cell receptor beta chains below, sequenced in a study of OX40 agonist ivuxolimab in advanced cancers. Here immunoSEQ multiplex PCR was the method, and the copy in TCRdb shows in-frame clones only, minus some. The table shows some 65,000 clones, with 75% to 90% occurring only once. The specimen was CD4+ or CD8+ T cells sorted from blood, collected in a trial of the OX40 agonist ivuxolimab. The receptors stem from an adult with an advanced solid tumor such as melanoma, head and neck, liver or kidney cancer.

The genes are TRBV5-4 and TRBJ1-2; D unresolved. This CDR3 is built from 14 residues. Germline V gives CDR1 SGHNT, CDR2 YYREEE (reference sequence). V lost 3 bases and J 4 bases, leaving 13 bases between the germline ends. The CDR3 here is CASSSEGLVYGYTF. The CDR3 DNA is TGTGCCAGCAGCTCCGAAGGGCTCGTCTATGGCTACACCTTC.

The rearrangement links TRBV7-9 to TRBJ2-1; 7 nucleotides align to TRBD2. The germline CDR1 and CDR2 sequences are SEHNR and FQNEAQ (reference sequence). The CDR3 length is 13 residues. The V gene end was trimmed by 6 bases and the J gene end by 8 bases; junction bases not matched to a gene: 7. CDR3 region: CASSTSAGYEQFF. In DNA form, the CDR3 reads TGTGCCAGCAGTACGTCAGCGGGGTATGAGCAGTTCTTC.

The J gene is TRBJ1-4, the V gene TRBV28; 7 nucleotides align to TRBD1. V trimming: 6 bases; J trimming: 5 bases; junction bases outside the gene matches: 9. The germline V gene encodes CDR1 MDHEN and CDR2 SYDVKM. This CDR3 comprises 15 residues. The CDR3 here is CASRTIPGQNEKLFF. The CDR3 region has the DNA TGTGCCAGCAGAACAATTCCGGGACAGAATGAAAAACTGTTTTTT.

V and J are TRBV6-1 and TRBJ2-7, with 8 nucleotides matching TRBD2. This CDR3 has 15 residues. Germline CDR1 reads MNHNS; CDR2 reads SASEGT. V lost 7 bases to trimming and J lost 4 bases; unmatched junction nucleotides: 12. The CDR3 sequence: CASIHSGLAGYEQYF. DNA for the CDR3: TGTGCCAGCATACATTCTGGCCTAGCGGGTTACGAGCAGTACTTC.

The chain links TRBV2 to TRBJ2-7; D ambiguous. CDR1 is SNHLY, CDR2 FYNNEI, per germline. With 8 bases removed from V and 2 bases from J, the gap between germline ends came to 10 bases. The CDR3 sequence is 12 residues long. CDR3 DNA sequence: TGTGCCAGCTGGACGGGCACCTACGAGCAGTACTTC. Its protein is CASWTGTYEQYF.

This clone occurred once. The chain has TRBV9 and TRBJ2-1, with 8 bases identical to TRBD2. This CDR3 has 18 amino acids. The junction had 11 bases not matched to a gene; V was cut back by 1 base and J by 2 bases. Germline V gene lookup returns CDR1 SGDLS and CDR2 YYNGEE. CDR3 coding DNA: TGTGCCAGCAGCGTAACAACGGGAGGGCCGGTGGCCTACAATGAGCAGTTCTTC. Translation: CASSVTTGGPVAYNEQFF.

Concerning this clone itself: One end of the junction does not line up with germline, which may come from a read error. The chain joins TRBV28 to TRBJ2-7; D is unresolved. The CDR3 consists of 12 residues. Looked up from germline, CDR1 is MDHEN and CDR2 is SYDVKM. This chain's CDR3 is CASRVSVQEPYF. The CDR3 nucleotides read TGTGCCAGCAGGGTGAGCGTTCAAGAGCCGTACTTC. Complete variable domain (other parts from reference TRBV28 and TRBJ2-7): DVKVTQSSRYLVKRTGEKVFLECVQDMDHENMFWYRQDPGLGLRLIYFSYDVKMKEKGDIPEGYSVSREKKERFSLILESASTNQTSMYLCASRVSVQEPYFGPGTRLTVT.

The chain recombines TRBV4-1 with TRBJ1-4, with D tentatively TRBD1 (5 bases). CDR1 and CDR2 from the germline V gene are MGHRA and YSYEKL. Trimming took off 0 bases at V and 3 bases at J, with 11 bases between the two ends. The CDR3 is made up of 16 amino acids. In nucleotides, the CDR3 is TGCGCCAGCAGCCAAGAAAGGGGAGGCGCTAATGAAAAACTGTTTTTT. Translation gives CASSQERGGANEKLFF.

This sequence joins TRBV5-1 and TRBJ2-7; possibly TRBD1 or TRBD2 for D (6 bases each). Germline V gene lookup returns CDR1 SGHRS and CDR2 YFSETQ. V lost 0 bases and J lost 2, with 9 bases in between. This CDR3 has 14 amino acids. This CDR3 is CASSLERGPYEQYF. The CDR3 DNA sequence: TGCGCCAGCAGCTTGGAACGGGGGCCCTACGAGCAGTACTTC.

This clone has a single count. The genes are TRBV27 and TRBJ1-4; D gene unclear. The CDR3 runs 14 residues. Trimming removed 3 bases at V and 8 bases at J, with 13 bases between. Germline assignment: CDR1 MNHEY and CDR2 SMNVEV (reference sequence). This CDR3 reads CASSLDGGREKLFF. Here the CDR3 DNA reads TGTGCCAGCAGTTTGGACGGCGGTAGGGAAAAACTGTTTTTT.

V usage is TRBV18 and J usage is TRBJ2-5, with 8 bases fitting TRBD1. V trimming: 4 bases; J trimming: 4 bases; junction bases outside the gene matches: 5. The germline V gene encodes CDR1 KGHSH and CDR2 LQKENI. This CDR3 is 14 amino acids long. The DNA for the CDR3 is TGTGCCAGCTCACAGGGACAGGCAGGAGAGACCCAGTACTTC. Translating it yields CASSQGQAGETQYF.

DNA of the CDR3: TGTGCCAGCAGAATCGACAGGCGGAATGAAAAACTGTTTTTT. It translates to CASRIDRRNEKLFF. The gene calls are TRBV6-5 and TRBJ1-4; perhaps TRBD1 as D (6 bases). The CDR3 runs to 14 residues. Germline values: CDR1 MNHEY, CDR2 SVGAGI. Trimming removed 6 bases from V and 5 bases from J, with 13 bases in between.

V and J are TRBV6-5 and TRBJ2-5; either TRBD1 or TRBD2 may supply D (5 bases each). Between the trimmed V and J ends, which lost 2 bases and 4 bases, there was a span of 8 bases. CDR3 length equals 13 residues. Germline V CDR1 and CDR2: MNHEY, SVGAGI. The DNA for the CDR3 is TGTGCCAGCAGTTACCTTGGGGGAGAGACCCAGTACTTC. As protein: CASSYLGGETQYF.

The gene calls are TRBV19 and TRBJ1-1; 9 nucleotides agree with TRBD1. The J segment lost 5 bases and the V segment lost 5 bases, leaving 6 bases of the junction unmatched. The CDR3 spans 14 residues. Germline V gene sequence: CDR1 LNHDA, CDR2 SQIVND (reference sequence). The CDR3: CASSFNRGRTEAFF. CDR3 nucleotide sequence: TGTGCCAGTAGTTTCAACAGGGGGCGGACTGAAGCTTTCTTT.